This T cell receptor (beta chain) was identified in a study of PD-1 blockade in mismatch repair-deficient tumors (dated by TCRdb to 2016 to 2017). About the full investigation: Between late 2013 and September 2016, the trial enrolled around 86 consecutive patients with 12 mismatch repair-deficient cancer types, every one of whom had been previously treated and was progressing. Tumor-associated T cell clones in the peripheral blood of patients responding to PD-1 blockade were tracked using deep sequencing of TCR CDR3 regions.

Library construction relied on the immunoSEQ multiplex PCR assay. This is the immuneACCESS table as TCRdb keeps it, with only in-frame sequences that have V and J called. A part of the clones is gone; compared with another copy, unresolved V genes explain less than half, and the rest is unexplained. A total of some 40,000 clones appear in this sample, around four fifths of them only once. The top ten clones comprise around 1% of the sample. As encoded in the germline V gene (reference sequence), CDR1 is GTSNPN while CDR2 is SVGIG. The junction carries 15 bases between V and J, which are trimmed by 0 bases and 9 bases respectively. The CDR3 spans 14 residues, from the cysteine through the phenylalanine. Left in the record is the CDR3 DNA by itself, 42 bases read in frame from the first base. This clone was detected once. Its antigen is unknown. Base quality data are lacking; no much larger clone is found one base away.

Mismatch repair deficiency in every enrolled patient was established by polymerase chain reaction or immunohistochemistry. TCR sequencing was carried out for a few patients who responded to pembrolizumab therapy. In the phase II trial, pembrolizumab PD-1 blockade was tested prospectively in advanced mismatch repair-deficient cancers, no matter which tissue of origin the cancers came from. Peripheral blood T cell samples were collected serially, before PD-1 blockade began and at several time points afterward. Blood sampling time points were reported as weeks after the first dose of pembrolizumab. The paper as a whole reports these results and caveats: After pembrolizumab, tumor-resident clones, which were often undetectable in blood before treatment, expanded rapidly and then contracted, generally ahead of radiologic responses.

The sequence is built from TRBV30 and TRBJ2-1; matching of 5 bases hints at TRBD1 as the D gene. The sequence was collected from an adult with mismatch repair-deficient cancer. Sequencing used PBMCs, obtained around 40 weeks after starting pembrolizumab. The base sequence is TGTGCCTGGAGTGTAAGGGGAAAGGCGAGTGAGCAGTTCTTC. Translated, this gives CAWSVRGKASEQFF. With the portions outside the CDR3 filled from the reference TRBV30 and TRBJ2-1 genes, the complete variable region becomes SQTIHQWPATLVQPVGSPLSLECTVEGTSNPNLYWYRQAAGRGLQLLFYSVGIGQISSEVPQNLSASRPQDRQFILSSKKLLLSDSGFYLCAWSVRGKASEQFFGPGTRLTVL.